This T cell receptor (beta chain) was retrieved from a study of neoadjuvant anti-PD-1 for oral cavity cancer. Study-wide results and limits: Non-responders to neoadjuvant nivolumab had significantly more clonal PBMC T cells than responders.

The data were produced by immunoSEQ multiplex PCR, yet TCRdb's version contains in-frame clones alone and is incomplete. The table shows over 30,000 clones, with about 83% occurring only once. Details on this clone: Its antigen is unknown.

The sequencing here drew on PBMCs, taken before nivolumab (anti-PD-1) treatment. The sequence was collected from a person aged 40 to 85 with oral cavity squamous cell carcinoma.

CDR3 in amino acids: CASSVGQSSTDTQYF. CDR3 DNA: TGTGCCAGCAGTGTTGGACAGTCTAGCACAGATACGCAGTATTTT. The chain carries TRBV11-2 and TRBJ2-3; perhaps TRBD1 as D (6 bases). This CDR3 region has 15 residues. Trimming removed 6 bases at V and 0 bases at J, with 13 bases between. The germline V gene encodes CDR1 SGHAT and CDR2 FQNNGV.